This passage covers 5 T cell receptor beta chains from one sample sequenced in a study of T cells after yellow fever vaccination. MiXCR, applied by TCRdb to the 5' RACE reads, yields one record per CDR3 protein. Here the sample spans roughly 94,000 distinct CDR3 sequences, 7.5% to 10% being singletons. The source material was CD8+ T cells not binding an NS4B(214-222) dextramer, sorted from PBMCs, sampled roughly 15 days after the first yellow fever vaccination. The receptors stem from a man younger than 30 who received the YFV17D yellow fever vaccine.

CDR3 amino acids: CASSLGQGHEKLFF. Written as DNA, the CDR3 is TGTGCCAGCAGCTTGGGACAGGGCCACGAAAAACTGTTTTTT. The genes are TRBV5-6 and TRBJ1-4; 7 positions agree with TRBD1. Germline V CDR1 and CDR2: SGHDT, YYEEEE. The CDR3 consists of 14 residues. J lost 8 bases, V lost 0 bases, and 4 bases had no gene match.

Turning to this clonotype: One end of the junction varies from germline; a read error may be responsible. The rearrangement uses TRBV7-2 and TRBJ1-2; tentatively, D is TRBD1 (6 bases). CDR1 SGHTA and CDR2 FQGNSA come from the germline V gene. There are 16 residues in the CDR3. CDR3 protein: CASSLDVGGRDYGYIF. In nucleotides, the CDR3 is TGTGCCAGCAGCTTAGACGTGGGGGGCCGGGACTATGGCTACATCTTC.

The DNA of the CDR3 is TGTGCCAGCAGTTACGGACCAAGTTTTGAAGCTTTCTTT. Its translation: CASSYGPSFEAFF. V is TRBV6-5 and J is TRBJ1-1; D not resolved. Germline V lookup: CDR1 MNHEY, CDR2 SVGAGI. The V gene lost 2 bases and the J gene lost 7 bases, with 11 bases spanning the gap. This CDR3 has 13 residues.

The V call is TRBV9, the J call TRBJ1-1; possible D gene TRBD1, 6 bases. Germline V lookup: CDR1 SGDLS, CDR2 YYNGEE. This CDR3 comprises 13 residues. The V gene lost 3 bases and the J gene lost 8 bases, with 14 bases spanning the gap. CDR3: CASSGRGAEEAFF. DNA of the CDR3: TGTGCCAGCAGCGGGAGGGGGGCAGAAGAAGCTTTCTTT.

The sample holds a few counts of this clonotype. The chain carries TRBV5-4 and TRBJ1-2; tentative D call: TRBD1 (6 bases). CDR1 SGHNT and CDR2 YYREEE come from the germline V gene (reference sequence). Trimming stripped 4 bases from V and 5 bases from J, with 18 bases between. This CDR3 is built from 15 residues. The chain's CDR3 is CASSHPAGDLYGYTF. Written as DNA, the CDR3 is TGTGCCAGCAGCCACCCCGCAGGGGACCTTTATGGCTACACCTTC.